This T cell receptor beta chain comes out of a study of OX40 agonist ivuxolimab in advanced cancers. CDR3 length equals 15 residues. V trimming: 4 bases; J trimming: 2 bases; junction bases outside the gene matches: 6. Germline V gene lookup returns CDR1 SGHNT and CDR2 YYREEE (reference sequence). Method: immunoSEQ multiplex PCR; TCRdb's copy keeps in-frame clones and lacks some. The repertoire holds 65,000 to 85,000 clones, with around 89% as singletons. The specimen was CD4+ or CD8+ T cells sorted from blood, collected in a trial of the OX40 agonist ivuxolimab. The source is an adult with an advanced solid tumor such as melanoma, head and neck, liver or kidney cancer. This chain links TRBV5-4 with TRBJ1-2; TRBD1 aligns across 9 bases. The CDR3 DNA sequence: TGTGCCAGCAGCAGACAGGGGGAGGGGAACTATGGCTACACCTTC. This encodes CASSRQGEGNYGYTF.